The 5 T cell receptor beta chains below all came from one sample that was sequenced in a study of beta chain features in type 1 diabetes. Expressed TCRB transcripts were sequenced, since all the RNA that had been isolated was reverse transcribed. TCRdb's copy holds only in-frame clones and misses some; the assay was immunoSEQ multiplex PCR. The table shows around 250,000 clones, with 25% to 35% occurring only once. The specimen sequenced was central memory CD4+ T cells from blood. Receptors originate from a man aged 25 to 45 in good health.

This clone came up a few times. V usage is TRBV5-1 and J usage is TRBJ2-7; no firm D call. This CDR3 has 17 residues. V was pared by 1 base and J by 0 bases, with 17 bases between. CDR1 and CDR2 (germline): SGHRS, YFSETQ. CDR3 in DNA: TGCGCCAGCAGCTTGTCAGCCGGGCGCCATTTCTCCTACGAGCAGTACTTC. Translation gives CASSLSAGRHFSYEQYF.

The V call is TRBV29-1, the J call TRBJ2-2, with TRBD2 matching over 9 bases. Trimming took 2 bases from V and 5 from J; bases not matched to a gene: 6. From germline, CDR1 is SQVTM and CDR2 ANQGSEA. The CDR3 spans 15 residues. The CDR3 protein is CSVEWAGGRTGELFF. Written as DNA, the CDR3 is TGCAGCGTTGAATGGGCGGGAGGGCGAACCGGGGAGCTGTTTTTT.

This chain uses TRBV19 with TRBJ2-7; 7 bases are a match to TRBD1. Unmatched junction bases numbered 8, after V lost 5 bases and J lost 4 bases. Germline CDR1 reads LNHDA; CDR2 reads SQIVND (reference sequence). The CDR3 totals 14 residues. CDR3 protein: CASSPGTAAYEQYF. CDR3 nucleotides: TGTGCCAGTAGTCCCGGGACAGCGGCGTACGAGCAGTACTTC. Drawing the rest from reference TRBV19 and TRBJ2-7, the complete variable domain is DGGITQSPKYLFRKEGQNVTLSCEQNLNHDAMYWYRQDPGQGLRLIYYSQIVNDFQKGDIAEGYSVSREKKESFPLTVTSAQKNPTAFYLCASSPGTAAYEQYFGPGTRLTVT.

This chain uses TRBV7-2 with TRBJ2-3; D is ambiguous. V was clipped by 5 bases and J by 0 bases, with 12 bases between them. This CDR3 has 15 residues. Per germline, CDR1 SGHTA and CDR2 FQGNSA. The CDR3 sequence is CASSPLSISTDTQYF. The CDR3 DNA is TGTGCCAGCAGCCCTTTGAGTATAAGCACAGATACGCAGTATTTT. The whole variable domain, remainder taken from reference TRBV7-2 and TRBJ2-3, is GAGVSQSPSNKVTEKGKDVELRCDPISGHTALYWYRQSLGQGLEFLIYFQGNSAPDKSGLPSDRFSAERTGGSVSTLTIQRTQQEDSAVYLCASSPLSISTDTQYFGPGTRLTVL.

This clone was found a few times. The V call is TRBV7-2, the J call TRBJ2-2, with a tentative D call TRBD2 (6 bases). V was shortened by 1 base and J by 6 bases, with 9 bases between the two germline ends. This CDR3 comprises 14 residues. The V gene's germline CDR1 is SGHTA and CDR2 FQGNSA. The CDR3 region has the DNA TGTGCCAGCAGCTTAGAACCTAGCGCCGGGGAGCTGTTTTTT. It translates to CASSLEPSAGELFF.